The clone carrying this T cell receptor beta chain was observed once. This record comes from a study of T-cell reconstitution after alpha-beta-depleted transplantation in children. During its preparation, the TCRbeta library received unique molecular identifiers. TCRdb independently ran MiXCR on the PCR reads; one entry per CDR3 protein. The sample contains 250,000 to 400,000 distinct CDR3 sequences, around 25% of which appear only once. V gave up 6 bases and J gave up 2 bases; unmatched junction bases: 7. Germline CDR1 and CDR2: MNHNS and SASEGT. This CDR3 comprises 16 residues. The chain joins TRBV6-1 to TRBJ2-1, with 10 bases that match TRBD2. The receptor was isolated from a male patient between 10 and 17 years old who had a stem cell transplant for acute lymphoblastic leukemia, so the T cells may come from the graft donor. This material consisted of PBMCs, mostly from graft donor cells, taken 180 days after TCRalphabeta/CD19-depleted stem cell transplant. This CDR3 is CASSLSGRAPYNEQFF. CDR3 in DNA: TGTGCCAGCAGCCTCAGCGGGAGGGCCCCCTACAATGAGCAGTTCTTC.